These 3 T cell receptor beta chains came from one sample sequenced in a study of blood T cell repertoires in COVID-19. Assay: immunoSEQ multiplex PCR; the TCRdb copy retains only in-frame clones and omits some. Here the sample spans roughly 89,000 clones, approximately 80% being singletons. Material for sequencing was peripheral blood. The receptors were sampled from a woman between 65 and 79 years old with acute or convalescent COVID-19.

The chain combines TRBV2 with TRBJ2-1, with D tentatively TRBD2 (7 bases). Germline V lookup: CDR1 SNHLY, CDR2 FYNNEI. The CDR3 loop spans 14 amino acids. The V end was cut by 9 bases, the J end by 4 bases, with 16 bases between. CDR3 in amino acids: CARQGGTYYNEQFF. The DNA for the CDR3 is TGTGCCAGACAGGGAGGGACATATTACAATGAGCAGTTCTTC. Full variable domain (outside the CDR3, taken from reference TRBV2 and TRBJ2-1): EPEVTQTPSHQVTQMGQEVILRCVPISNHLYFYWYRQILGQKVEFLVSFYNNEISEKSEIFDDQFSVERPDGSNFTLKIRSTKLEDSAMYFCARQGGTYYNEQFFGPGTRLTVL.

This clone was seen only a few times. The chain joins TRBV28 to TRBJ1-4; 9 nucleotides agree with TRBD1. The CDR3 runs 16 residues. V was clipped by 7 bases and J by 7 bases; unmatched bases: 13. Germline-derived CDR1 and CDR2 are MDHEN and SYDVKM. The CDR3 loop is CASTTLWDREGEKLFF. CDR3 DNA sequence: TGTGCCAGCACCACTTTATGGGACAGGGAGGGTGAAAAACTGTTTTTT. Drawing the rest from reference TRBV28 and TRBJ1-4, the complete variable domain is DVKVTQSSRYLVKRTGEKVFLECVQDMDHENMFWYRQDPGLGLRLIYFSYDVKMKEKGDIPEGYSVSREKKERFSLILESASTNQTSMYLCASTTLWDREGEKLFFGSGTQLSVL.

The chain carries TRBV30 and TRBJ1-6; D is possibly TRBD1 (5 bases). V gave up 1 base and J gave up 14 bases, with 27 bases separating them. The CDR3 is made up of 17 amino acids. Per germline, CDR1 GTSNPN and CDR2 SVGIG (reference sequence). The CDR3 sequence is CAWSALRGRGLTGALHF. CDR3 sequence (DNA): TGTGCCTGGAGTGCCCTGAGGGGAAGAGGGCTGACGGGGGCCCTCCACTTT. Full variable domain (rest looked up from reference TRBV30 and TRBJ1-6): SQTIHQWPATLVQPVGSPLSLECTVEGTSNPNLYWYRQAAGRGLQLLFYSVGIGQISSEVPQNLSASRPQDRQFILSSKKLLLSDSGFYLCAWSALRGRGLTGALHFGNGTRLTVT.